This TCR beta chain was found in a study of T cell changes during pregnancy in multiple sclerosis. Per germline, CDR1 MGHRA and CDR2 YSYEKL. The CDR3 has 15 amino acids. The V gene end was trimmed by 4 bases and the J gene end by 5 bases; junction bases not matched to a gene: 7. Here immunoSEQ multiplex PCR was the method, and the copy in TCRdb shows in-frame clones only, minus some. This table has tens of thousands of clones, 75% to 95% appearing once. This rearrangement joins TRBV4-1 to TRBJ1-2; 10 nucleotides line up with TRBD1. The sample in question was CD4+ T cells from peripheral blood mononuclear cells, obtained in the second trimester of pregnancy. The TCR comes from a female donor in good health, enrolled as a control in a pregnancy study. CDR3 in DNA: TGCGCCAGCAGCCGAGAGACAGGGGGCGGATATGGCTACACCTTC. This encodes CASSRETGGGYGYTF.